The 15 T cell receptor beta chains reported below all come from one sample, sequenced in a study of T cell repertoires in ileal Crohn's disease. Using immunoSEQ multiplex PCR, the repertoire was profiled, and TCRdb retains in-frame clones only, with some absent. This sample has 14,000 or so clones, with about 73% found just once. Sample: ileal tissue. The receptors were gathered from an adult with Crohn's disease.

The rearrangement uses TRBV19 and TRBJ2-5, with D possibly TRBD1 on 6 matching bases. Germline values: CDR1 LNHDA, CDR2 SQIVND (reference sequence). V lost 6 bases and J lost 5, with 13 bases in between. This CDR3 contains 13 residues. In DNA form, the CDR3 reads TGTGCCAGTAGCTCGGGTAGGGGGGAGACCCAGTACTTC. Its translation: CASSSGRGETQYF.

The V call is TRBV5-4, the J call TRBJ2-1; D might be TRBD1 (5 bases). The V gene lost 4 bases and the J gene lost 2 bases, with 16 bases spanning the gap. CDR3 length: 16 residues. Germline lookup yields CDR1 SGHNT and CDR2 YYREEE (reference sequence). CDR3 in amino acids: CASSTGATPPYNEQFF. DNA of the CDR3: TGTGCCAGCAGCACAGGAGCTACCCCCCCCTACAATGAGCAGTTCTTC.

The genes are TRBV5-1 and TRBJ2-5; TRBD2 matches 12 bases. The CDR3 consists of 14 residues. J was trimmed by 1 base and V by 7 bases; bases with no gene match: 2. Germline CDR1 SGHRS, CDR2 YFSETQ. The CDR3 is CASASGGAQETQYF. The CDR3 nucleotides are TGCGCCAGCGCTAGCGGGGGGGCCCAAGAGACCCAGTACTTC.

In its sample, this clone was seen a few times. The chain uses TRBV6-5 and TRBJ2-7; 11 nucleotides agree with TRBD2. The V gene's germline CDR1 is MNHEY and CDR2 SVGAGI. This CDR3 has 14 residues. J was trimmed by 3 bases and V by 3 bases; bases with no gene match: 1. Here the CDR3 reads CASSYGTSGYEQYF. The DNA for the CDR3 is TGTGCCAGCAGTTATGGGACTAGCGGCTACGAGCAGTACTTC.

This clone was detected only a few times. The J gene is TRBJ2-3, the V gene TRBV11-3; 13 positions match TRBD2. Trimming removed 4 bases from V and 3 bases from J; junction bases left unmatched: 7. This CDR3 spans 17 amino acids. Germline assignment: CDR1 SGHNT and CDR2 YENEEA. CDR3 sequence reads: CASSSSGLAGLTDTQYF. For the CDR3, the DNA is TGTGCCAGCAGCTCCTCGGGACTAGCGGGGTTAACAGATACGCAGTATTTT.

The genes are TRBV25-1 and TRBJ1-1; D remains ambiguous. Per the germline V gene, CDR1 is MGHDK and CDR2 is SYGVNS. This CDR3 spans 14 amino acids. V dropped 8 bases and J dropped 1 base, with 14 bases sitting between them. The CDR3: CASSNTPPNTEAFF. CDR3 nucleotide sequence: TGTGCCAGCTCGAATACACCCCCGAACACTGAAGCTTTCTTT.

This chain links TRBV2 with TRBJ1-5; 9 bases agree with TRBD1. Germline V gene lookup returns CDR1 SNHLY and CDR2 FYNNEI. The ends lost 9 bases at V and 0 bases at J; junction bases unmatched: 12. The CDR3 loop spans 17 amino acids. As DNA, the CDR3 is TGTGCCAGTAGTAACCAGGGGACAGGGTATAGCAATCAGCCCCAGCATTTT. This gives the protein CASSNQGTGYSNQPQHF.

This clone was observed once. The CDR3 loop is CASSRTGTSGAHNEQFF. DNA for the CDR3: TGTGCCAGCAGCCGCACCGGGACTAGCGGGGCGCACAATGAGCAGTTCTTC. V and J are TRBV9 and TRBJ2-1, with TRBD2 matching over 13 bases. Germline V lookup: CDR1 SGDLS, CDR2 YYNGEE. This CDR3 is 17 amino acids long. V lost 4 bases, J lost 5 bases, and 9 bases stayed unmatched.

The chain joins TRBV12-5 to TRBJ2-1; TRBD2 aligns across 9 bases. The germline V gene has CDR1 LGHNT and CDR2 FRNRAP. With 0 bases clipped from V and 8 bases from J, the junction kept 11 bases outside the gene matches. CDR3 length equals 17 residues. In nucleotides, the CDR3 is TGTGCTAGTGGTTTGGTACGGGGCGGGGGGGCCTGGTATGAGCAGTTCTTC. This encodes CASGLVRGGGAWYEQFF.

This chain uses TRBV5-6 with TRBJ1-1, with a tentative D call TRBD1 (5 bases). The length of the CDR3 is 17 residues. The V end lost 3 bases, the J end lost 1 base, and 19 bases lay between the germline ends. Per the germline V gene, CDR1 is SGHDT and CDR2 is YYEEEE. CDR3 bases: TGTGCCAGCAGCTCGTTTCAGGGAGGGTGGGCGAACACTGAAGCTTTCTTT. Translating it yields CASSSFQGGWANTEAFF.

The rearrangement links TRBV11-3 to TRBJ2-1; D uncertain. Germline V CDR1 and CDR2: SGHNT, YENEEA. The CDR3 is 11 residues long. V dropped 2 bases and J dropped 10 bases, with 6 bases sitting between them. The CDR3 coding sequence is TGTGCCAGCAGCTTAAGAGAGGAGCAGTTCTTC. It encodes CASSLREEQFF.

V usage is TRBV6-5 and J usage is TRBJ1-2; 7 bases match TRBD1. The CDR3 loop spans 12 amino acids. The V segment lost 5 bases and the J segment 8 bases; nucleotides outside the gene matches: 5. The germline gives CDR1 MNHEY, CDR2 SVGAGI. In DNA form, the CDR3 reads TGTGCCAGCAGTCGACAGGGAGGCGGCTACACCTTC. It encodes CASSRQGGGYTF.

The chain is built from TRBV2 and TRBJ1-4; 7 bases fit TRBD1. Germline values: CDR1 SNHLY, CDR2 FYNNEI. V was pared by 5 bases and J by 0 bases, with 6 bases of the junction left unmatched. The CDR3 contains 16 residues. The CDR3 nucleotides read TGTGCCAGCAGTAGTGACAGGGTTGCAACTAATGAAAAACTGTTTTTT. It translates to CASSSDRVATNEKLFF.

V usage is TRBV19 and J usage is TRBJ1-1, with TRBD1 as a possible D gene (5 bases). Trimming left V 6 bases short and J 5 bases short, with 22 bases between. From germline, CDR1 is LNHDA and CDR2 SQIVND (reference sequence). The CDR3 totals 16 residues. The CDR3 protein is CASSIRLGARLTEAFF. CDR3 sequence (DNA): TGTGCCAGTAGCATCCGGTTAGGGGCCAGGTTGACTGAAGCTTTCTTT.

The J gene is TRBJ1-2, the V gene TRBV30; 11 nucleotides line up with TRBD1. Germline V gene lookup returns CDR1 GTSNPN and CDR2 SVGIG (reference sequence). V gave up 2 bases and J gave up 4 bases; unmatched junction bases: 3. CDR3 length equals 14 residues. The CDR3 reads CAWSRGQGAYGYTF. The DNA for the CDR3 is TGTGCCTGGAGTCGTGGACAGGGGGCCTATGGCTACACCTTC.